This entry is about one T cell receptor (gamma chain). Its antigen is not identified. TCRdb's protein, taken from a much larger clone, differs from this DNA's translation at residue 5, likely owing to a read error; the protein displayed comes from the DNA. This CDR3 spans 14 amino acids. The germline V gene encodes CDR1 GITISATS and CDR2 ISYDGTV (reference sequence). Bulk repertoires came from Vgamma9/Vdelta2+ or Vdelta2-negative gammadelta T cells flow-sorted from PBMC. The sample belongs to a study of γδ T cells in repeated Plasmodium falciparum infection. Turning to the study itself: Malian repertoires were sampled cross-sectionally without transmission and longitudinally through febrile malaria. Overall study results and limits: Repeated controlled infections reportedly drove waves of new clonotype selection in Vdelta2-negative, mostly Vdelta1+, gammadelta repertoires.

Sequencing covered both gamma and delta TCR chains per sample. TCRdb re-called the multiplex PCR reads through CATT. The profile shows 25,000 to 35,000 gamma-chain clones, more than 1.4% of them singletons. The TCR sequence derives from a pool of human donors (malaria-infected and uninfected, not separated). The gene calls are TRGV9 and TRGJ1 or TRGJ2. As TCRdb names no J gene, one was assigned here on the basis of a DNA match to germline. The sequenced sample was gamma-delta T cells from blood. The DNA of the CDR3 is TGTGCCTTGTGGAAGGTGCGGGTGGAGTATAAGAAACTCTTT. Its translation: CALWKVRVEYKKLF.